Shown below are 10 T cell receptor beta chains from a single sample sequenced in a study of a mutant IDH1 vaccine in newly diagnosed glioma. No antigens are known for them. The time point denotes: week 23, last vaccination. Vaccination comprised doses that each held 300 ug of mutant IDH1 20-mer peptide, plus topical imiquimod. Profiling relied on immunoSEQ multiplex PCR, and the TCRdb table lists in-frame clones only, not all of them. Seen here are around 28,000 clones, approximately 80% observed once, and the top ten hold approximately 15%. The material was PBMCs, obtained from a glioma patient whose treatment included an IDH1 peptide vaccine. The receptors were sampled from a woman in her 30s with glioma.

This clone was seen only once. J is TRBJ1-4 and V is TRBV5-1; D ambiguous. The CDR3 length is 13 residues. Trimming left V 2 bases short and J 7 bases short, with 9 bases between. The V gene's germline CDR1 is SGHRS and CDR2 YFSETQ. The CDR3 loop is CASSFGVGEKLFF. Written as DNA, the CDR3 is TGCGCCAGCAGCTTCGGGGTTGGTGAAAAACTGTTTTTT.

The chain has TRBV19 and TRBJ2-3; D might be TRBD1 (5 bases). Germline CDR1 and CDR2: LNHDA and SQIVND (reference sequence). The CDR3 has 15 residues. V shed 4 bases and J shed 5 bases, with 16 bases lying between them. The CDR3 spells CASSSPGSQGDTQYF. CDR3 bases: TGTGCCAGTAGTAGCCCCGGCAGCCAGGGAGATACGCAGTATTTT.

The CDR3 reads CASSQREGNYGYTF. CDR3 DNA sequence: TGCGCCAGCAGCCAGAGGGAGGGGAACTATGGCTACACCTTC. The rearrangement links TRBV4-1 to TRBJ1-2, with TRBD1 as a possible D gene (5 bases). V lost 3 bases, J lost 2 bases, and 10 bases lay in between. CDR3 size: 14 residues. The germline CDR1 and CDR2 sequences are MGHRA and YSYEKL.

The rearrangement joins TRBV5-1 to TRBJ1-5; D is possibly TRBD1 (6 bases). CDR3 length: 15 residues. Trimming pared 5 bases from V and 5 bases from J, leaving 17 bases between. Per the germline V gene, CDR1 is SGHRS and CDR2 is YFSETQ. The CDR3 nucleotides are TGCGCCAGCAGTCGTAGCGGGACACCGGATCAGCCCCAGCATTTT. Encoded protein: CASSRSGTPDQPQHF.

This sequence joins TRBV4-3 and TRBJ1-4; the D gene is possibly TRBD1 (6 bases). Germline values: CDR1 LGHNA, CDR2 YSLEER. The CDR3 has 16 amino acids. Trimming took off 1 base at V and 7 bases at J, with 16 bases between the two ends. CDR3 DNA sequence: TGCGCCAGCAGCCAAGGGGGGGCGCGGCCGGGTGAAAAACTGTTTTTT. Translated: CASSQGGARPGEKLFF.

The rearrangement links TRBV4-3 to TRBJ2-1, with D tentatively TRBD1 (5 bases). This CDR3 comprises 15 residues. V lost 3 bases and J lost 9, with 18 bases in between. Germline CDR1 LGHNA, CDR2 YSLEER. This CDR3 is CASSHDSPTWGEQFF. In DNA, the CDR3 is TGCGCCAGCAGCCATGACAGCCCTACCTGGGGTGAGCAGTTCTTC.

V usage is TRBV27 and J usage is TRBJ1-2; D is unresolved. Trimming removed 3 bases at V and 4 bases at J, with 15 bases between. CDR3 size: 15 residues. Germline V gene lookup returns CDR1 MNHEY and CDR2 SMNVEV (reference sequence). The DNA of the CDR3 is TGTGCCAGCAGTTTCACAGTCACAAGTCTCTATGGCTACACCTTC. Amino acids: CASSFTVTSLYGYTF.

The genes are TRBV5-6 and TRBJ2-7, with 8 bases aligning to TRBD1. J was trimmed by 3 bases and V by 4 bases; bases with no gene match: 0. This CDR3 is built from 12 residues. The germline gives CDR1 SGHDT, CDR2 YYEEEE. The CDR3 nucleotides are TGTGCCAGCAGCGACAGGGGCTACGAGCAGTACTTC. It is translated as CASSDRGYEQYF. The complete variable domain, with remaining parts taken from reference TRBV5-6 and TRBJ2-7, reads DAGVTQSPTHLIKTRGQQVTLRCSPKSGHDTVSWYQQALGQGPQFIFQYYEEEERQRGNFPDRFSGHQFPNYSSELNVNALLLGDSALYLCASSDRGYEQYFGPGTRLTVT.

The chain is built from TRBV5-5 and TRBJ2-7; 8 nucleotides align to TRBD1. The trim removed 6 bases at V and 7 bases at J, leaving 12 bases unmatched. Germline V gene lookup returns CDR1 SGHKS and CDR2 YYEKEE (reference sequence). This CDR3 spans 14 amino acids. The CDR3 is CASTSAQGAREQYF. Here the CDR3 DNA reads TGTGCCAGCACCTCGGCGCAGGGGGCGCGGGAGCAGTACTTC.

The CDR3 here is CASSPQRTEQYF. CDR3 DNA sequence: TGTGCCAGCAGCCCCCAACGTACCGAGCAGTACTTC. The chain uses TRBV13 and TRBJ2-7; no clear D gene. This CDR3 region has 12 residues. Germline values: CDR1 PRHDT, CDR2 FYEKMQ (reference sequence). V lost 5 bases and J lost 6, with 11 bases in between.